These T cell receptor beta chains were read from a single sample in a study of OX40 agonist ivuxolimab in advanced cancers. Using immunoSEQ multiplex PCR, the repertoire was profiled, and TCRdb retains in-frame clones only, with some absent. The sample records over 45,000 clones, around 85% being singletons. This material consisted of CD4+ or CD8+ T cells sorted from blood, taken in a trial of the OX40 agonist ivuxolimab. The source of these receptors is an adult with an advanced solid tumor such as melanoma, head and neck, liver or kidney cancer. CDR3s include the opening cysteine and the closing phenylalanine or tryptophan. The D gene is left open where the match is weak. The listing skips clone size in some rows; elsewhere it reads once, few, many or a size class.

TRBD1,.,TRBV18,TRBJ2-7,CASSPGTGRYEQYF,TGTGCCAGCAGTCCCGGGACAGGGAGGTACGAGCAGTACTTC
.,.,TRBV5-5,TRBJ1-5,CASSFVPTSNQPQHF,TGTGCCAGCAGCTTTGTGCCTACTAGCAATCAGCCCCAGCATTTT
.,.,TRBV4-1,TRBJ2-3,CASSQVFSTDTQYF,TGCGCCAGCAGCCAAGTATTTAGCACAGATACGCAGTATTTT
.,.,TRBV4-1,TRBJ2-2,CASSQQDSNTGELFF,TGCGCCAGCAGCCAACAGGACAGTAACACCGGGGAGCTGTTTTTT
.,.,TRBV4-2,TRBJ2-2,CASSQPRTGELFF,TGTGCCAGCAGCCAACCCCGCACCGGGGAGCTGTTTTTT
.,.,TRBV9,TRBJ2-3,CASSVGNFGTDTQYF,TGTGCCAGCAGCGTAGGCAATTTCGGCACAGATACGCAGTATTTT
TRBD1,.,TRBV18,TRBJ1-6,CASSPRDLQGANNSPLHF,TGTGCCAGCTCACCACGGGACCTACAGGGGGCGAATAATTCACCCCTCCACTTT
TRBD2,.,TRBV10-1,TRBJ2-1,CASSASGRAENEQFF,TGCGCCAGCAGTGCTAGCGGGAGGGCCGAAAATGAGCAGTTCTTC
TRBD1,.,TRBV13,TRBJ1-2,CASSLYGSFRDRVNYGYTF,TGTGCCAGCAGCTTATATGGGTCTTTCCGGGACAGGGTTAACTATGGCTACACCTTC
.,.,TRBV5-1,TRBJ1-1,CASSPGWVNTEAFF,TGCGCCAGCAGCCCAGGGTGGGTGAACACTGAAGCTTTCTTT
.,.,TRBV19,TRBJ1-1,CASGGEFTGYTEAFF,TGTGCCAGTGGAGGTGAGTTTACCGGTTACACTGAAGCTTTCTTT
.,.,TRBV7-2,TRBJ1-2,CASSFTTGQANYGYTF,TGTGCCAGCAGCTTCACCACAGGGCAAGCTAACTATGGCTACACCTTC
.,once,TRBV2,TRBJ1-2,CASSTRRGNYGYTF,TGTGCCAGCAGTACCCGGAGAGGGAACTATGGCTACACCTTC
TRBD2,.,TRBV6-1,TRBJ2-7,CAGRQRGAYEQYF,TGTGCCGGCCGTCAGCGGGGCGCCTACGAGCAGTACTTC
TRBD1,.,TRBV13,TRBJ1-2,CASSSWTGGFYGYTF,TGTGCCAGCAGCTCCTGGACAGGGGGCTTCTATGGCTACACCTTC
TRBD1,.,TRBV7-2,TRBJ1-5,CASSPWTGDKPQHF,TGTGCCAGCAGCCCATGGACAGGGGATAAGCCCCAGCATTTT
.,.,TRBV5-1,TRBJ1-2,CASSLVMGPINYGYTF,TGCGCCAGCAGCTTGGTTATGGGCCCGATTAACTATGGCTACACCTTC
.,once,TRBV19,TRBJ1-5,CASSWGGIQPQHF,TGTGCCAGTAGTTGGGGGGGGATTCAGCCCCAGCATTTT
.,.,TRBV5-1,TRBJ1-1,CASSLSGGENTEAFF,TGCGCCAGCAGCTTGAGTGGGGGAGAGAACACTGAAGCTTTCTTT
.,.,TRBV12-1,TRBJ1-4,CASSKGPVELFF,TGTGCCAGCAGTAAGGGACCGGTCGAACTGTTTTTT
TRBD2,.,TRBV5-1,TRBJ2-1,CASSLGLAGGDEQFF,TGCGCCAGCAGCCTCGGACTAGCGGGGGGAGATGAGCAGTTCTTC
.,once,TRBV11-2,TRBJ2-7,CASSSRGHEQYF,TGTGCCAGCAGCTCCAGGGGCCACGAGCAGTACTTC
.,.,TRBV20-1,TRBJ2-3,CSAAPGDTQYF,TGCAGTGCCGCCCCGGGGGATACGCAGTATTTT
.,.,TRBV19,TRBJ2-7,CASSPPEGTGEQYF,TGTGCCAGTAGTCCGCCGGAGGGCACGGGTGAGCAGTACTTC
.,.,TRBV18,TRBJ2-7,CASSPEAYEQYF,TGTGCCAGCAGCCCGGAGGCCTACGAGCAGTACTTC
TRBD2,once,TRBV9,TRBJ2-1,CASSAPGLANNEQFF,TGTGCCAGCAGCGCCCCGGGACTAGCGAACAATGAGCAGTTCTTC
.,.,TRBV10-3,TRBJ2-3,CAISDGQTRDTQYF,TGTGCCATCAGTGATGGACAAACCAGGGATACGCAGTATTTT
TRBD1,.,TRBV29-1,TRBJ2-7,CSVGRTGDYEQYF,TGCAGCGTTGGCCGGACAGGGGATTACGAGCAGTACTTC
TRBD1,medium-sized,TRBV6-6,TRBJ1-6,CASSKGQGNSPLHF,TGTGCCAGCAGTAAGGGACAGGGTAATTCACCCCTCCACTTT
TRBD2,.,TRBV7-6,TRBJ2-3,CASSLGLAGDTQYF,TGTGCCAGCAGCTTAGGGCTAGCGGGAGATACGCAGTATTTT
.,.,TRBV7-9,TRBJ1-1,CASSFEGFAEAFF,TGTGCCAGCAGCTTTGAGGGGTTCGCTGAAGCTTTCTTT
TRBD2,.,TRBV30,TRBJ2-3,CAWSEGSGAQYF,TGTGCCTGGAGTGAGGGGAGCGGGGCGCAGTATTTT
.,.,TRBV11-1,TRBJ2-7,CASSLVAYYEQYF,TGTGCCAGCAGCTTAGTCGCCTACTACGAGCAGTACTTC
TRBD1,.,TRBV19,TRBJ2-7,CASSDRGRAFYEQYF,TGTGCCAGTAGTGACAGGGGGCGAGCCTTCTACGAGCAGTACTTC
.,.,TRBV5-1,TRBJ2-1,CASSTAAVKYNEQFF,TGCGCCAGCAGCACCGCGGCGGTCAAGTACAATGAGCAGTTCTTC
.,.,TRBV19,TRBJ1-3,CASSPDRYSGNTIYF,TGTGCCAGTAGCCCGGACCGTTACTCTGGAAACACCATATATTTT
TRBD1,.,TRBV18,TRBJ2-7,CASSPNRDSHSYEQYF,TGTGCCAGCTCACCGAACCGGGACAGCCATTCTTACGAGCAGTACTTC
TRBD2,.,TRBV7-7,TRBJ2-5,CASSIGLAGVETQYF,TGTGCCAGCAGCATCGGACTAGCGGGAGTGGAGACCCAGTACTTC
.,.,TRBV2,TRBJ2-2,CASYRMNTGELFF,TGTGCCAGCTACCGTATGAACACCGGGGAGCTGTTTTTT
TRBD2,.,TRBV7-3,TRBJ2-2,CASSSRVVLAAGELFF,TGTGCCAGCAGCTCCCGGGTGGTACTAGCGGCCGGGGAGCTGTTTTTT
.,.,TRBV7-2,TRBJ1-6,CASSFLDRNSPLHF,TGTGCCAGCAGCTTCCTAGACAGAAATTCACCCCTCCACTTT
.,.,TRBV4-1,TRBJ2-1,CASSQVLFGRISYNEQFF,TGCGCCAGCAGCCAAGTTCTTTTTGGGCGGATCTCCTACAATGAGCAGTTCTTC
.,.,TRBV5-1,TRBJ1-3,CASSWESGAGNTIYF,TGCGCCAGCAGCTGGGAGTCGGGGGCAGGAAACACCATATATTTT
.,.,TRBV5-5,TRBJ2-3,CASSRVGTDTQYF,TGTGCCAGCAGCCGCGTGGGCACAGATACGCAGTATTTT
TRBD1,.,TRBV30,TRBJ1-6,CAWRGGQNSPLHF,TGTGCCTGGAGGGGGGGACAGAATTCACCCCTCCACTTT
TRBD1,.,TRBV11-2,TRBJ1-5,CASSLGGRGVGQPQHF,TGTGCCAGCAGCTTAGGGGGCAGGGGGGTCGGTCAGCCCCAGCATTTT
TRBD2,.,TRBV5-6,TRBJ2-3,CASSSGLAGGPSLAQYF,TGTGCCAGCAGCTCGGGGCTAGCGGGAGGGCCGAGCCTAGCGCAGTATTTT
TRBD1,.,TRBV7-9,TRBJ1-6,CASSKETGDSSPLHF,TGTGCCAGCAGCAAAGAGACAGGGGATAGTTCACCCCTCCACTTT
TRBD1,.,TRBV25-1,TRBJ1-1,CASSQGLLKGQKNTEAFF,TGTGCCAGCAGCCAGGGGCTCCTAAAGGGACAGAAGAACACTGAAGCTTTCTTT